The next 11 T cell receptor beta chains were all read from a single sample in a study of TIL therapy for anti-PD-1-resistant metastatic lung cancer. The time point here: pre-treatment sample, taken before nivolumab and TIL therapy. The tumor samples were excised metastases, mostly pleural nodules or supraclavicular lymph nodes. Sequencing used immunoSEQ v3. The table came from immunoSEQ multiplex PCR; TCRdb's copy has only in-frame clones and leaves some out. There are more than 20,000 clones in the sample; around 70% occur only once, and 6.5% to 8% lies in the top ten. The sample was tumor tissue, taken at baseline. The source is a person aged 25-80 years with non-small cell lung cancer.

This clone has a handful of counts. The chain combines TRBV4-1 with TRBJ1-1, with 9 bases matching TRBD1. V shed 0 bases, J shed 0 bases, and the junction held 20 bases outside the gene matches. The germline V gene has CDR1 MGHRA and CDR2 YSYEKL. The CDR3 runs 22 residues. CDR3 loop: CASSQDFRDRDIQIHLNTEAFF. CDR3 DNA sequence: TGCGCCAGCAGCCAAGATTTTCGGGACAGGGACATCCAGATTCATCTGAACACTGAAGCTTTCTTT.

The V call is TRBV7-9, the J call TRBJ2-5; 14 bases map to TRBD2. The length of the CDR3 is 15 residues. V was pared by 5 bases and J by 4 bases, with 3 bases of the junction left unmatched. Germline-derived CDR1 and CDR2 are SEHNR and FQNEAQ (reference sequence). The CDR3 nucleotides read TGTGCCAGCAGCCAGGGACTAGCGGGGGTAGAGACCCAGTACTTC. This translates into CASSQGLAGVETQYF.

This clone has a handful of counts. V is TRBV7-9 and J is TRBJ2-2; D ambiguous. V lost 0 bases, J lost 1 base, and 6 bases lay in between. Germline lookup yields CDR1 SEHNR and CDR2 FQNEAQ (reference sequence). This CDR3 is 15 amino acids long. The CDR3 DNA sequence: TGTGCCAGCAGCTTAGCCTCTAAGAACACCGGGGAGCTGTTTTTT. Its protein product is CASSLASKNTGELFF.

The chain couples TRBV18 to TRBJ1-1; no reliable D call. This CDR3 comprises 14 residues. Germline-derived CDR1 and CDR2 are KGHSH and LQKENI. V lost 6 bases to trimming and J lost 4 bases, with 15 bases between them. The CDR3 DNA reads TGTGCCAGCTCGTACGGACCTACGGCCACTGAAGCTTTCTTT. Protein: CASSYGPTATEAFF.

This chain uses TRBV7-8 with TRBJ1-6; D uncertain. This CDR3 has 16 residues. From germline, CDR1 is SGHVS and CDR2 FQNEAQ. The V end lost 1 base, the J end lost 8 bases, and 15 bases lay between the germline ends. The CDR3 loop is CASSLEPASLYSPLHF. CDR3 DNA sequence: TGTGCCAGCAGCTTAGAACCAGCGTCCTTGTATTCACCCCTCCACTTT. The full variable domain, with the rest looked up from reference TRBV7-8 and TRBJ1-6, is GAGVSQSPRYKVAKRGQDVALRCDPISGHVSLFWYQQALGQGPEFLTYFQNEAQLDKSGLPSDRFFAERPEGSVSTLKIQRTQQEDSAVYLCASSLEPASLYSPLHFGNGTRLTVT.

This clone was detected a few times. This CDR3 is CASSLTGGLNYGYTF. In nucleotides, the CDR3 is TGTGCCAGCAGTTTAACGGGGGGGCTCAACTATGGCTACACCTTC. The gene calls are TRBV27 and TRBJ1-2, with D perhaps matching TRBD1 (6 bases). The CDR3 covers 15 residues. V was clipped by 2 bases and J by 2 bases, with 12 bases between them. CDR1 is MNHEY and CDR2 is SMNVEV in the germline V gene (reference sequence).

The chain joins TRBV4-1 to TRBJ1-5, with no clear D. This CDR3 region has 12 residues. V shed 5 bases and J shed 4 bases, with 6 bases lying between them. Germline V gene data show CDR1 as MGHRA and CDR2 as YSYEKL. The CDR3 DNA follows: TGCGCCAGCAGCGTCAGTAATCAGCCCCAGCATTTT. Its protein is CASSVSNQPQHF.

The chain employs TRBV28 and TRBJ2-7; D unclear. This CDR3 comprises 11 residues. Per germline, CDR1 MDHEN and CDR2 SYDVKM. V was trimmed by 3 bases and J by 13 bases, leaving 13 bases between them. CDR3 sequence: CASSFGGVSYF. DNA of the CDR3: TGTGCCAGCAGTTTTGGCGGCGTCTCTTACTTC.

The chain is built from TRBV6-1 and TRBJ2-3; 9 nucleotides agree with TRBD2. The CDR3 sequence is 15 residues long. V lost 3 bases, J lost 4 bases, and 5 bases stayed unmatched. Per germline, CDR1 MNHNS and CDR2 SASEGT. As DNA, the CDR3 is TGTGCCAGCAGTGACTCTCGCGGGGGGGCAGATACGCAGTATTTT. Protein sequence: CASSDSRGGADTQYF.

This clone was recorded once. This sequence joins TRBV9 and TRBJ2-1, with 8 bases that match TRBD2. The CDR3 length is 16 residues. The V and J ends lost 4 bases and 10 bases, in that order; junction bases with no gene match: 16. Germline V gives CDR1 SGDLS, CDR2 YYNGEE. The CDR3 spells CASSLRQGAGEGEQFF. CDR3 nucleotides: TGTGCCAGCAGCCTACGGCAGGGAGCGGGGGAGGGGGAGCAGTTCTTC.

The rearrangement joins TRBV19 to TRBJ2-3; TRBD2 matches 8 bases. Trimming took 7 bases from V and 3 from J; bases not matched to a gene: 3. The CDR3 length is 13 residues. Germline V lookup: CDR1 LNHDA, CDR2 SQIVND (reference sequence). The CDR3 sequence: CASIPSGTDTQYF. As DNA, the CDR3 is TGTGCCAGTATTCCTAGCGGGACAGATACGCAGTATTTT.